One sample yielded the 20 T cell receptor beta chains listed below, sequenced in a study of T cell repertoires in cytomegalovirus infection. TCRdb processed the reads anew with MiXCR; each CDR3 protein has one entry. The sample has 450,000 to 600,000 distinct CDR3 sequences; around 10% are singletons. The specimen was PBMCs. These receptors came from a human donor in good health (CMV status not recorded). Some clones in this sample may be carry-over from other donors' samples.

This clonotype was observed at least ten times. J is TRBJ2-7 and V is TRBV7-9, with D possibly matching TRBD2 (5 bases). Deletions cut 1 base from V and 4 bases from J, with 14 bases between. The CDR3 is 15 residues long. Germline V gives CDR1 SEHNR, CDR2 FQNEAQ (reference sequence). The CDR3 region is CASSLDLSSGYEQYF. CDR3 nucleotides: TGTGCCAGCAGCTTAGACCTCTCTTCGGGGTACGAGCAGTACTTC.

The chain is built from TRBV20-1 and TRBJ2-3; D possibly matches TRBD1 or TRBD2 (5 bases each). The germline V gene encodes CDR1 DFQATT and CDR2 SNEGSKA (reference sequence). Trimming left V 5 bases short and J 2 bases short, with 20 bases between. The CDR3 has 16 residues. In nucleotides, the CDR3 is TGCAGTGCTCACCTGGTTGGGGGAGCGAACACAGATACGCAGTATTTT. Its translation: CSAHLVGGANTDTQYF.

Many counts were recorded for this clonotype. The DNA of the CDR3 is TGTGCCAGCAGCTCCTATCGCCAAGAGACCCAGTACTTC. It is translated as CASSSYRQETQYF. The rearrangement joins TRBV7-2 to TRBJ2-5; D not certain. There are 13 residues in the CDR3. The ends were cut back, 4 bases at V and 1 base at J, with 7 bases in the middle. Germline V gives CDR1 SGHTA, CDR2 FQGNSA.

This clonotype was detected ten times or more. The chain couples TRBV11-2 to TRBJ1-4; D possibly corresponds to TRBD1 (5 bases). Germline V gene sequence: CDR1 SGHAT, CDR2 FQNNGV. Trimming took off 0 bases at V and 7 bases at J, with 9 bases between the two ends. The CDR3 length is 14 residues. The CDR3 reads CASSLEGVFEKLFF. The CDR3 DNA reads as TGTGCCAGCAGCTTAGAGGGGGTATTTGAAAAACTGTTTTTT.

There are a few counts of this clonotype. J is TRBJ1-2 and V is TRBV29-1; D uncertain. The V gene's germline CDR1 is SQVTM and CDR2 ANQGSEA. V shed 6 bases and J shed 3 bases, with 23 bases lying between them. This CDR3 contains 16 residues. CDR3 region: CSVPSTRRTLDYGYTF. CDR3 nucleotide sequence: TGCAGCGTCCCTAGTACCCGACGGACTTTAGACTATGGCTACACCTTC.

With regard to this clonotype: A clone one base away is much larger, so this may be a read error. V gene TRBV3-1 combines with J gene TRBJ2-7, with D perhaps matching TRBD1 (6 bases). Germline assignment: CDR1 LGHDT and CDR2 YNNKEL (reference sequence). This CDR3 region has 13 residues. CDR3 sequence reads: CAGSRQESYEQYF. Here the CDR3 DNA reads TGTGCCGGCAGCCGACAGGAATCCTACGAGCAGTACTTC.

This clonotype was detected only a few times. The V call is TRBV20-1, the J call TRBJ2-3, with D uncertain. The germline V and J ends were trimmed by 3 bases and 2 bases, with 15 bases remaining between them. Germline assignment: CDR1 DFQATT and CDR2 SNEGSKA (reference sequence). The CDR3 contains 15 residues. The CDR3 sequence: CSARGFSRYTDTQYF. The CDR3 DNA is TGCAGTGCTAGGGGCTTTAGTAGGTACACAGATACGCAGTATTTT.

This clonotype occurred many times. V is TRBV11-2 and J is TRBJ2-7; D ambiguous. The V gene lost 8 bases and the J gene lost 3 bases, with 14 bases spanning the gap. The CDR3 totals 13 residues. From germline, CDR1 is SGHAT and CDR2 FQNNGV. The CDR3 region is CASATPPNYEQYF. For the CDR3, the DNA is TGTGCCAGCGCGACACCCCCCAACTACGAGCAGTACTTC.

This clonotype was picked up a small number of times. The chain is built from TRBV5-1 and TRBJ1-1; 7 bases agree with TRBD1. V shed 4 bases, J shed 6 bases, and the junction held 15 bases outside the gene matches. Germline assignment: CDR1 SGHRS and CDR2 YFSETQ. The CDR3 covers 16 residues. CDR3 bases: TGCGCCAGCAGCCTTGACAAGGGGGCCATCGAGGCTGAAGCTTTCTTT. It is translated as CASSLDKGAIEAEAFF.

The chain links TRBV20-1 to TRBJ2-1; 9 nucleotides match TRBD2. V lost 5 bases, J lost 5 bases, and 10 bases stayed unmatched. CDR1 is DFQATT and CDR2 is SNEGSKA in the germline V gene (reference sequence). The CDR3 is 15 amino acids. The CDR3 DNA is TGCAGTGCTGAGGGGTTAGCGGGGGCTGACAATGAGCAGTTCTTC. Its translation: CSAEGLAGADNEQFF.

This rearrangement joins TRBV28 to TRBJ1-2; 11 bases match TRBD1. CDR3 size: 14 residues. Trimming cost V 5 bases and J 4 bases; bases outside gene matches: 3. Germline V gene sequence: CDR1 MDHEN, CDR2 SYDVKM. CDR3 nucleotide sequence: TGTGCCAGCAGTCGGACAGGGGGCGCCTATGGCTACACCTTC. Its translation: CASSRTGGAYGYTF.

The genes are TRBV28 and TRBJ2-7; 10 bases align to TRBD2. Unmatched junction bases numbered 8, after V lost 5 bases and J lost 4 bases. This CDR3 has 15 residues. Germline CDR1 MDHEN, CDR2 SYDVKM. This chain's CDR3 is CASSHRTSGAYEQYF. CDR3 coding DNA: TGTGCCAGCAGTCATCGGACTAGCGGAGCTTACGAGCAGTACTTC.

The chain recombines TRBV9 with TRBJ2-1; 7 nucleotides align to TRBD2. Germline CDR1 reads SGDLS; CDR2 reads YYNGEE. Losses at the gene ends were 0 bases for V and 6 bases for J; bases not matched to a gene: 6. The CDR3 has 15 residues. The CDR3 DNA reads TGTGCCAGCAGCGTAGTTCAGGGAGGGCGCAATGAGCAGTTCTTC. Protein product: CASSVVQGGRNEQFF.

The chain carries TRBV28 and TRBJ1-4; perhaps TRBD1 as D (5 bases). The germline gives CDR1 MDHEN, CDR2 SYDVKM. The CDR3 runs to 15 residues. V gave up 6 bases and J gave up 6 bases, with 17 bases separating them. The CDR3 loop is CASSLTASDYEKLFF. CDR3 DNA: TGTGCCAGCAGCCTGACAGCGAGTGATTATGAAAAACTGTTTTTT.

This clonotype was seen only a few times. The chain uses TRBV11-2 and TRBJ1-5; D perhaps matches TRBD1 (6 bases). The CDR3 has 15 amino acids. Trimming pared 1 base from V and 6 bases from J, leaving 13 bases between. Germline V gene lookup returns CDR1 SGHAT and CDR2 FQNNGV. In DNA, the CDR3 is TGTGCCAGCAGCTTAGGCCAGGGGCCCAGTCAGCCCCAGCATTTT. Its translation is CASSLGQGPSQPQHF.

J is TRBJ2-7 and V is TRBV29-1; 13 nucleotides match TRBD2. This CDR3 is built from 14 residues. From germline, CDR1 is SQVTM and CDR2 ANQGSEA. The J segment lost 6 bases and the V segment lost 3 bases, leaving 5 bases of the junction unmatched. The CDR3 bases are TGCAGCGTTGATGGACTAGCGGGAGCTGGCGAGCAGTACTTC. This sequence encodes CSVDGLAGAGEQYF.

The rearrangement uses TRBV5-1 and TRBJ2-1; possible D gene TRBD2, 5 bases. V gave up 4 bases and J gave up 7 bases, with 15 bases separating them. Germline assignment: CDR1 SGHRS and CDR2 YFSETQ. The CDR3 has 14 residues. CDR3 sequence reads: CASSRGLVENEQFF. In DNA form, the CDR3 reads TGCGCCAGCAGCAGAGGGTTGGTCGAAAATGAGCAGTTCTTC.

This clonotype was detected ten times or more. This chain uses TRBV6-5 with TRBJ2-4; D may be TRBD2 (6 bases). This CDR3 spans 13 amino acids. The germline CDR1 and CDR2 sequences are MNHEY and SVGAGI. V was pared by 7 bases and J by 4 bases, with 11 bases between. The CDR3 region has the DNA TGTGCCAGCAAGGCCAGCGGGAAAAACATTCAGTACTTC. It codes for CASKASGKNIQYF.

This clonotype has a count of ten or more. The chain recombines TRBV14 with TRBJ1-1; D is undetermined. The CDR3 covers 13 residues. Germline lookup yields CDR1 SGHDN and CDR2 FVKESK. V lost 4 bases and J lost 4, with 10 bases in between. The CDR3 DNA reads as TGTGCCAGCAGCCGGGGAGGTCGCACTGAAGCTTTCTTT. This encodes CASSRGGRTEAFF.

In this sample, this clonotype turned up many times. The CDR3 loop is CASTPQGLISYNEQFF. CDR3 DNA: TGTGCCAGCACCCCCCAGGGGCTGATCTCCTACAATGAGCAGTTCTTC. The chain has TRBV27 and TRBJ2-1; tentatively, D is TRBD1 (6 bases). The CDR3 spans 16 residues. V shed 7 bases and J shed 0 bases, with 16 bases lying between them. CDR1 is MNHEY, CDR2 SMNVEV, per germline (reference sequence).